These 7 T cell receptor beta chains originate from one sample sequenced in a study of T cells in Graves' hyperthyroidism and ophthalmopathy. Amplified TCR beta CDR3 regions came from RNA transcripts. The TCR CDR3 first-round RT-PCR relied on the HTBI primer set. TCRdb itself ran the multiplex PCR reads through MiXCR, one entry per CDR3 protein. The data contain over 90,000 distinct CDR3 sequences, over 45% of them seen just once; the ten biggest clones take up 26%. Sequencing input: blood. The receptors were sampled from a man aged 35 to 55 with Graves' hyperthyroidism.

Written as DNA, the CDR3 is TGTGCCAGTAGTATTCTTAAGGGTCAGCCCCAGCATTTT. Its translation is CASSILKGQPQHF. The chain employs TRBV19 and TRBJ1-5, with D hard to call. The CDR3 has 13 residues. V was cut by 3 bases and J by 6 bases, with 9 bases left in between. The V gene's germline CDR1 is LNHDA and CDR2 SQIVND (reference sequence). The whole variable domain, remainder taken from reference TRBV19 and TRBJ1-5, is DGGITQSPKYLFRKEGQNVTLSCEQNLNHDAMYWYRQDPGQGLRLIYYSQIVNDFQKGDIAEGYSVSREKKESFPLTVTSAQKNPTAFYLCASSILKGQPQHFGDGTRLSIL.

This clonotype was found many times. This sequence joins TRBV12-3 or TRBV12-4 and TRBJ2-5; D gene uncertain. Trimming shortened V by 3 bases and J by 1 base, and 12 bases separated the two germline ends. This CDR3 has 15 amino acids. CDR3 DNA: TGTGCCAGCAGTTTTATGACGGGCCTCCAAGAGACCCAGTACTTC. Protein product: CASSFMTGLQETQYF.

This clonotype was seen repeatedly, ten times or more. The chain recombines TRBV2 with TRBJ2-3, with 7 bases aligning to TRBD2. This CDR3 spans 14 amino acids. Trimming removed 6 bases from V and 2 bases from J; junction bases left unmatched: 5. Germline V CDR1 and CDR2: SNHLY, FYNNEI. The CDR3 DNA reads as TGTGCCAGCAGAGGACTAGTGATCACAGATACGCAGTATTTT. Translated: CASRGLVITDTQYF.

Turning to this clonotype: Germline is not matched at one junction end, which may reflect a read error. The chain has TRBV7-8 and TRBJ2-5, with TRBD1 matching 8 bases. Germline V gene sequence: CDR1 SGHVS, CDR2 FQNEAQ. CDR3 length: 15 residues. The CDR3 sequence is CAGSTGQGTGETLYF. The CDR3 bases are TGTGCCGGCAGCACCGGACAGGGTACGGGGGAGACCCTGTACTTC.

This clonotype was picked up many times. This sequence joins TRBV28 and TRBJ2-5; D is perhaps TRBD2 (6 bases). The germline gives CDR1 MDHEN, CDR2 SYDVKM. The CDR3 is 14 residues long. V lost 5 bases and J lost 0, with 10 bases in between. CDR3 region: CASSRRGYQETQYF. The CDR3 bases are TGTGCCAGCAGTCGGAGGGGATACCAAGAGACCCAGTACTTC.

This chain uses TRBV25-1 with TRBJ2-1; D is perhaps TRBD2 (7 bases). The CDR3 has 13 residues. Germline V lookup: CDR1 MGHDK, CDR2 SYGVNS. DNA for the CDR3: TGTGCTCACCGCGGGGGCATCGAGAGTGAGCAGTTCTTC. This codes for CAHRGGIESEQFF.

In its sample, this clonotype was seen many times. Written as DNA, the CDR3 is TGTGCTAGCCGACCCCGAGGGGACAGTAGGACTTTCTTT. This translates into CASRPRGDSRTFF. This chain links TRBV12-5 with TRBJ1-1; 7 nucleotides line up with TRBD1. J gave up 12 bases and V 9 bases, and 16 bases lay outside the gene matches. This CDR3 spans 13 amino acids. CDR1 is LGHNT and CDR2 is FRNRAP in the germline V gene. Full variable domain (missing parts from reference TRBV12-5 and TRBJ1-1): DARVTQTPRHKVTEMGQEVTMRCQPILGHNTVFWYRQTMMQGLELLAYFRNRAPLDDSGMPKDRFSAEMPDATLATLKIQPSEPRDSAVYFCASRPRGDSRTFFGQGTRLTVV.